Listed below are T cell receptor beta chains from one sample, sequenced in a study of radiotherapy plus CTLA-4 blockade in lung cancer. Measured with immunoSEQ multiplex PCR; TCRdb has only the in-frame clones, and not every one. The table includes 56,000 or so clones, less than 80% detected once. The sample consisted of peripheral blood, taken from a patient treated with radiotherapy plus ipilimumab. These receptors were collected from a human donor with non-small cell lung cancer who had a complete response to radiotherapy plus ipilimumab. Each CDR3 is given with its conserved first and last residue. Fields, in order: D gene, J gene, clone size, V gene, CDR3 DNA, CDR3 protein. D genes are given only for firm matches. Rows may omit the clone size; those that give it use once, few, many or a size class.

>.|TRBJ1-3|.|TRBV9
TGTGCCAGCAGCGTAGGGCACTCTGGAAACACCATATATTTT
CASSVGHSGNTIYF
>TRBD1|TRBJ2-7|.|TRBV7-9
TGTGCCAGCAGCTCAACCGGGACAGGGAACTACGAGCAGTACTTC
CASSSTGTGNYEQYF
>TRBD1|TRBJ2-2|.|TRBV18
TGTGCCAGCTCCCTCCGCCCAGGGGGCCCGAACACCGGGGAGCTGTTTTTT
CASSLRPGGPNTGELFF
>TRBD1|TRBJ1-2|once|TRBV15
TGTGCCACCAGCAGAGATAAGACAGGGGGCGGCTACACCTTC
CATSRDKTGGGYTF
>.|TRBJ2-1|once|TRBV30
TGTGCCTGGACCCCGCTCGGAGGGGAAAGGAGTGAGCAGTTCTTC
CAWTPLGGERSEQFF
>.|TRBJ2-1|.|TRBV30
TGTGCCTGGAGTGTACGGGCGGGGTCATACAATGAGCAGTTCTTC
CAWSVRAGSYNEQFF
>.|TRBJ2-1|once|TRBV18
TGTGCCAGCTCACCACCGAGTTCCCCCTACAATGAGCAGTTCTTC
CASSPPSSPYNEQFF
>TRBD1|TRBJ1-3|.|TRBV29-1
TGCAGCGTTGAAGTCCCGGACAGGAACAGAGGACCATCCCCTGGAAACACCATATATTTT
CSVEVPDRNRGPSPGNTIYF
>TRBD1|TRBJ1-4|.|TRBV2
TGTGCCAGCAGTGGCCTTGAGGGACAGGGCTTGTCTAATGAAAAACTGTTTTTT
CASSGLEGQGLSNEKLFF
>.|TRBJ2-4|.|TRBV19
TGTGCCAGTAGGAATGGACGGGATTTAGCCAAAAACATTCAGTACTTC
CASRNGRDLAKNIQYF
>TRBD1|TRBJ2-5|.|TRBV2
TGTGCCAGCAGGCCCGACAGGGGGAGGCAAGAGACCCAGTACTTC
CASRPDRGRQETQYF
>TRBD2|TRBJ2-3|few|TRBV2
TGTGCCAGCAGTGGACCAGCGGGGGCCACAGATACGCAGTATTTT
CASSGPAGATDTQYF
>.|TRBJ2-1|.|TRBV5-6
TGTGCCAGCAGCTTCTGGCAGAATGAGCAGTTCTTC
CASSFWQNEQFF
>TRBD2|TRBJ2-7|.|TRBV2
TGTGCCAGCGGGGATCGAAAGCGGGGGACCTTCTACGAGCAGTACTTC
CASGDRKRGTFYEQYF
>.|TRBJ1-3|.|TRBV14
TGTGCCAGCAGTCTCTCTAACTCTGGAAACACCATATATTTT
CASSLSNSGNTIYF
>.|TRBJ1-2|once|TRBV29-1
TGCAGCGTTGAAGAATCCCGGGGCTATGGCTACACCTTC
CSVEESRGYGYTF
>TRBD2|TRBJ2-6|.|TRBV30
TGTGCCTGGGCCTCGGGGCTAGCGGGAGCTGGGGCCAACGTCCTGACTTTC
CAWASGLAGAGANVLTF
>TRBD2|TRBJ2-7|.|TRBV11-2
TGTGCCAGCAGCACCGAGCGGGGGCTTCGCTACGAGCAGTACTTC
CASSTERGLRYEQYF
>.|TRBJ1-2|.|TRBV19
TGTGCCAGTAGTATTGGGGAGACTCTCTATGGCTACACCTTC
CASSIGETLYGYTF
>TRBD1|TRBJ1-2|.|TRBV7-6
TGTGCCAGCAGCTTAGGACAGGGCTATGGCTACACCTTC
CASSLGQGYGYTF
>TRBD1|TRBJ1-5|.|TRBV18
TGTGCCAGCTCACTCTCAGGGGGTGCTCAGCCCCAGCATTTT
CASSLSGGAQPQHF
>.|TRBJ2-7|.|TRBV6-1
TGTACCTCCAGAGGGCATCTCACCTACGAGCAGTACTTC
CTSRGHLTYEQYF